This T cell receptor beta chain was sequenced for a study of response to subunit inactivated influenza vaccine. General study results and limits: Authors suggested few new T cells are recruited by each seasonal influenza vaccination.

From the RT-PCR reads, TCRdb called clonotypes with MiXCR, one entry per CDR3 protein. The sample consists of around 300,000 distinct CDR3 sequences, 22% of them appearing once. With respect to this clonotype: The target antigen is unknown.

CDR1 LGHNA and CDR2 YNFKEQ come from the germline V gene. CDR3 size: 16 residues. V lost 1 base, J lost 0 bases, and 12 bases lay in between. The starting material was PBMCs from blood, obtained about 20 months after vaccination. The receptor was isolated from a man aged 50-75 years who received an inactivated influenza vaccine. V and J are TRBV4-2 and TRBJ1-2; TRBD1 is a possible D gene (6 bases). The CDR3 DNA follows: TGTGCCAGCAGCCAAGCTTGGGGGGGCTCTAACTATGGCTACACCTTC. This encodes CASSQAWGGSNYGYTF.